The rows below give T cell receptor beta chains drawn from one sample of a study of CD8 T cells in ankylosing spondylitis. TCRdb reprocessed the 5' RACE reads with MiXCR, giving one entry per CDR3 protein. The data show 200,000 to 250,000 distinct CDR3 sequences, with roughly 24% seen just once and just over 6.5% held by the top ten. The sequenced material came from blood, either unsorted or a sorted T cell fraction (not recorded which). These receptors were obtained from a male donor with ankylosing spondylitis or in good health (not recorded which). Both conserved end residues are part of each CDR3. A D gene is named only where the DNA matches it firmly. Clone size appears in some rows only: once, few, many, or a class for an expanded clone.

abundance	d_gene	v_gene	CDR3aa
many	-	TRBV7-9	CASSLGVGDYSNQPQHF
-	-	TRBV20-1	CSASPGQPRGKTQYF
many	TRBD1	TRBV3-1	CASSRGGGGSEAFF
few	TRBD2	TRBV5-1	CASSSPGGAGELFF
few	TRBD2	TRBV29-1	CSVGLLGLGTDTQYF
-	-	TRBV20-1	CSAYRGTDSYEQYF
-	-	TRBV24-1	CATSTGMWSEQFF
-	TRBD2	TRBV20-1	CSASASGDTDTQYF
many	-	TRBV20-1	CSAQVGGANYGYTF
-	TRBD1	TRBV28	CASSFVSRDRAYEQYF
-	-	TRBV20-1	CSARLGVGQPQHF
many	TRBD1	TRBV28	CASSRTGALYEQYF
-	-	TRBV20-1	CSARFSSYEQYF
many	-	TRBV29-1	CSFGARYNEQFF
many	TRBD2	TRBV5-1	CASSSLVLAGGGEQFF
many	-	TRBV7-2	CASSLRSYETQYF
many	-	TRBV15	CATSLIPGRDYNEQFF
many	-	TRBV7-2	CASSPSYASGANVLTF
-	-	TRBV5-1	CASSLDLQTYEQYF
many	-	TRBV7-2	CASSLDRLVSETQYF
many	TRBD2	TRBV20-1	CSAMSGRANEQFF
-	-	TRBV20-1	CSARHNLLGYGYTF
few	-	TRBV20-1	CSARRQTLQYEQYF
few	TRBD2	TRBV29-1	CSVRTSGAAEQYF
-	-	TRBV6-1	CASRRKDGAFSGNTIYF
medium-sized	-	TRBV25-1	CASSDLVNEQFF
few	TRBD1	TRBV12-3/TRBV12-4	CASSWGQPNYEQYF
few	TRBD1	TRBV6-1	CASSTRDRGYSNQPQHF
many	TRBD1	TRBV6-2/TRBV6-3	CASTEDRTNTEAFF
-	TRBD2	TRBV20-1	CSARRPGLAGYEQFF
many	-	TRBV7-8	CASSLASGVGTQYF
many	-	TRBV12-5	CASGLYGPQHF
many	TRBD2	TRBV20-1	CSASGGRADSYNEQFF
-	TRBD1	TRBV7-2	CASSPRTGGKETQYF
-	-	TRBV4-3	CASSQDWQSYNEQFF
-	-	TRBV9	CASSVGGRGNQPQHF
few	TRBD2	TRBV29-1	CSVANRLAGVREQYF